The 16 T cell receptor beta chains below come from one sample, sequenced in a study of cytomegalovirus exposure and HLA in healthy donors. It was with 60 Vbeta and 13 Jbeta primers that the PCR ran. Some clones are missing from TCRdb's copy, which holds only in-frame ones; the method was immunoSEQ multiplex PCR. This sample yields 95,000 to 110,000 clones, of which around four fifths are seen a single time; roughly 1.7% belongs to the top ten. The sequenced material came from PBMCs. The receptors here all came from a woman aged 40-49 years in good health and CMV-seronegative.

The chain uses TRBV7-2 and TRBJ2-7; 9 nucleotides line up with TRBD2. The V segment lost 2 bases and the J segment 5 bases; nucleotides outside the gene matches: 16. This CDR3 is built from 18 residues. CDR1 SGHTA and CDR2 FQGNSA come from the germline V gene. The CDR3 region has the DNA TGTGCCAGCAGCTTAATGACTCTCGGGATAGCGGGAGACAACGAGCAGTACTTC. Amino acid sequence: CASSLMTLGIAGDNEQYF. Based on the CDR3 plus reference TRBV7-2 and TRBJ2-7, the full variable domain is GAGVSQSPSNKVTEKGKDVELRCDPISGHTALYWYRQSLGQGLEFLIYFQGNSAPDKSGLPSDRFSAERTGGSVSTLTIQRTQQEDSAVYLCASSLMTLGIAGDNEQYFGPGTRLTVT.

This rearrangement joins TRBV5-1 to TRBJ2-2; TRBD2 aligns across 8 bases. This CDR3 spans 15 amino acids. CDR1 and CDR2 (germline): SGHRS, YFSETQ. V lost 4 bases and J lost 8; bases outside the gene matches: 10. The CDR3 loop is CASSPGTSMIGELFF. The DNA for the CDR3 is TGCGCCAGCAGCCCCGGGACTAGTATGATTGGGGAGCTGTTTTTT.

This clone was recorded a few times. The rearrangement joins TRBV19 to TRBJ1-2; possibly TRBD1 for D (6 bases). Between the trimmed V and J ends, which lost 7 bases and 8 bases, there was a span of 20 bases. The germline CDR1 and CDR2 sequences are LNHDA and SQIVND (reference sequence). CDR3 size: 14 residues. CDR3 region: CASTTNNREQGYTF. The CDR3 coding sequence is TGTGCCAGTACCACGAACAACAGGGAGCAAGGCTACACCTTC. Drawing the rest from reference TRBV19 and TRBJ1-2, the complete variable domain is DGGITQSPKYLFRKEGQNVTLSCEQNLNHDAMYWYRQDPGQGLRLIYYSQIVNDFQKGDIAEGYSVSREKKESFPLTVTSAQKNPTAFYLCASTTNNREQGYTFGSGTRLTVV.

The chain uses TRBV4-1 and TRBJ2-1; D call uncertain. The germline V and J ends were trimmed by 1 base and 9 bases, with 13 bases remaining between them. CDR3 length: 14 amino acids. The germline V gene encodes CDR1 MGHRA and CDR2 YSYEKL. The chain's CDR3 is CASSQASAISEQFF. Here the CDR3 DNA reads TGCGCCAGCAGCCAAGCCAGCGCGATATCTGAGCAGTTCTTC.

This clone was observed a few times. The CDR3: CSVGHLNTEAFF. In nucleotides, the CDR3 is TGCAGCGTGGGACACCTTAACACTGAAGCTTTCTTT. The rearrangement uses TRBV29-1 and TRBJ1-1; a possible D gene is TRBD1 (6 bases). The CDR3 is 12 residues long. The V end lost 6 bases, the J end lost 2 bases, and 10 bases lay between the germline ends. CDR1 and CDR2 (germline): SQVTM, ANQGSEA.

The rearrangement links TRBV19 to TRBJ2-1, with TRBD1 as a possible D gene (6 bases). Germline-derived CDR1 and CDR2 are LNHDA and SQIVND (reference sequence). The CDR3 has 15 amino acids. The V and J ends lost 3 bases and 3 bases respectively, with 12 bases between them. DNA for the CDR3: TGTGCCAGTAGTATCGATTCAGGGGACTACAATGAGCAGTTCTTC. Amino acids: CASSIDSGDYNEQFF.

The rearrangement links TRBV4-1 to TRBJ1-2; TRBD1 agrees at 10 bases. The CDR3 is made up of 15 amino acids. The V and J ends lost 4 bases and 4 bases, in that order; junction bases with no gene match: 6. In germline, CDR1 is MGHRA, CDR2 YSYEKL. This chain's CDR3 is CASSPLTGGSYGYTF. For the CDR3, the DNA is TGCGCCAGCAGCCCCCTGACAGGGGGCAGCTATGGCTACACCTTC.

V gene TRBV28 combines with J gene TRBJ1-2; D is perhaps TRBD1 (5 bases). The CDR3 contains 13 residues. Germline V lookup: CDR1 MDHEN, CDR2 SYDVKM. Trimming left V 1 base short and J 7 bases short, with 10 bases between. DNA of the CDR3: TGTGCCAGCAGTTTATCGGGGGGGTCTGGCTACACCTTC. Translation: CASSLSGGSGYTF.

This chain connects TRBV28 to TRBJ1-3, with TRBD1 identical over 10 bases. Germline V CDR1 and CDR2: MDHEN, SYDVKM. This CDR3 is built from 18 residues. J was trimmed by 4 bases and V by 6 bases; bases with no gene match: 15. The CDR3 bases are TGTGCCAGCAGCCCCGCAGGGACAGGGGAAATCTCCGGAAACACCATATATTTT. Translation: CASSPAGTGEISGNTIYF.

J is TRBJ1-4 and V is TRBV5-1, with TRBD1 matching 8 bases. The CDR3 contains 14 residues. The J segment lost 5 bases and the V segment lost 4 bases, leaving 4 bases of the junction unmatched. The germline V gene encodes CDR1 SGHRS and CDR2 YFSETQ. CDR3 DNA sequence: TGCGCCAGCAGCCTCACAGGGGGGAATGAAAAACTGTTTTTT. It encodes CASSLTGGNEKLFF. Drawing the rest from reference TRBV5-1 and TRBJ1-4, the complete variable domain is KAGVTQTPRYLIKTRGQQVTLSCSPISGHRSVSWYQQTPGQGLQFLFEYFSETQRNKGNFPGRFSGRQFSNSRSEMNVSTLELGDSALYLCASSLTGGNEKLFFGSGTQLSVL.

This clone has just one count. CDR3 coding DNA: TGTGCCAGCAGTTTCGACAGGGGGCATGAGCAGTTCTTC. It translates to CASSFDRGHEQFF. This chain joins TRBV27 and TRBJ2-1; 10 nucleotides line up with TRBD1. The CDR3 totals 13 residues. Germline V lookup: CDR1 MNHEY, CDR2 SMNVEV (reference sequence). Trimming removed 3 bases from V and 8 bases from J; junction bases left unmatched: 1.

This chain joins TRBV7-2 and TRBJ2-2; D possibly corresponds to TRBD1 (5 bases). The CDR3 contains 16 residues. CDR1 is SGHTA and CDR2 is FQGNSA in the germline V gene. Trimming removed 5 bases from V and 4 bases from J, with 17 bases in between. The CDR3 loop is CASSTRQTPATGELFF. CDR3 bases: TGTGCCAGCAGCACCCGACAGACTCCTGCCACCGGGGAGCTGTTTTTT. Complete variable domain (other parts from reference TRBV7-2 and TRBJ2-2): GAGVSQSPSNKVTEKGKDVELRCDPISGHTALYWYRQSLGQGLEFLIYFQGNSAPDKSGLPSDRFSAERTGGSVSTLTIQRTQQEDSAVYLCASSTRQTPATGELFFGEGSRLTVL.

The CDR3 DNA reads TGTGCCAGCATCCTAGGGGGCCCCACAGATACGCAGTATTTT. Protein sequence: CASILGGPTDTQYF. The chain is built from TRBV6-1 and TRBJ2-3; 7 bases are shared with TRBD1. V lost 7 bases and J lost 2; bases outside the gene matches: 6. CDR3 length: 14 amino acids. Germline-derived CDR1 and CDR2 are MNHNS and SASEGT.

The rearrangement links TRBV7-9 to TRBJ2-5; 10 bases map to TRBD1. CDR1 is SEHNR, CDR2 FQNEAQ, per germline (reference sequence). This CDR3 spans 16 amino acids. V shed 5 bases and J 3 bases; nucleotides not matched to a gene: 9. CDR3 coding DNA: TGTGCCAGCAGCCCAACGGGACAGGGGAGAAAAGAGACCCAGTACTTC. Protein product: CASSPTGQGRKETQYF.

This chain's CDR3 is CASSSLVRGGLSTDTQYF. CDR3 nucleotide sequence: TGCGCCAGCAGCAGCTTGGTTCGGGGCGGACTAAGCACAGATACGCAGTATTTT. The chain combines TRBV5-1 with TRBJ2-3, with D possibly being TRBD2 (6 bases). Germline CDR1 SGHRS, CDR2 YFSETQ. CDR3 size: 18 residues. Trimming shortened V by 4 bases and J by 0 bases, and 21 bases separated the two germline ends. The variable domain in full, completed from reference TRBV5-1 and TRBJ2-3, reads KAGVTQTPRYLIKTRGQQVTLSCSPISGHRSVSWYQQTPGQGLQFLFEYFSETQRNKGNFPGRFSGRQFSNSRSEMNVSTLELGDSALYLCASSSLVRGGLSTDTQYFGPGTRLTVL.

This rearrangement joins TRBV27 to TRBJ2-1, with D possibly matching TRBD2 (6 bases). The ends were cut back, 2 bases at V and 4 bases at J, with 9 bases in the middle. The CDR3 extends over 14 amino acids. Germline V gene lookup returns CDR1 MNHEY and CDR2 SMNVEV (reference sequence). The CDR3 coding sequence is TGTGCCAGCAGTTTAGGGGACTGGTACAATGAGCAGTTCTTC. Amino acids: CASSLGDWYNEQFF.